Following are 13 T cell receptor beta chains from one sample sequenced in a study of T cell changes during pregnancy in multiple sclerosis. Clones were read by immunoSEQ multiplex PCR, and TCRdb kept only the in-frame ones, dropping some. The sample comprises tens of thousands of clones, 89% of which are singletons, and 10% to 12% rests with the top ten. The sample was CD8+ T cells from peripheral blood mononuclear cells, taken in the third trimester of pregnancy. The receptor set was obtained from a female donor with multiple sclerosis, enrolled in a pregnancy study.

The chain carries TRBV6-5 and TRBJ2-6; tentatively, D is TRBD2 (5 bases). The CDR3 extends over 15 amino acids. Germline assignment: CDR1 MNHEY and CDR2 SVGAGI. V lost 4 bases and J 0 bases, leaving 7 bases between the germline ends. The CDR3, as DNA: TGTGCCAGCAGTTCGGGGATCTCTGGGGCCAACGTCCTGACTTTC. Protein sequence: CASSSGISGANVLTF.

V is TRBV19 and J is TRBJ2-5; tentatively, D is TRBD1 (6 bases). Germline V CDR1 and CDR2: LNHDA, SQIVND (reference sequence). CDR3 size: 16 residues. V gave up 3 bases and J gave up 4 bases, with 18 bases separating them. The chain's CDR3 is CASSIHRRTAGETQYF. The DNA for the CDR3 is TGTGCCAGTAGTATCCACCGACGGACAGCCGGAGAGACCCAGTACTTC.

The gene calls are TRBV4-3 and TRBJ1-2; 10 bases are shared with TRBD1. This CDR3 spans 19 amino acids. V lost 1 base to trimming and J lost 5 bases; unmatched junction nucleotides: 16. Germline V lookup: CDR1 LGHNA, CDR2 YSLEER. CDR3 DNA sequence: TGCGCCAGCAGCCAAGTCCATCCACCCGACAGGGGGCGTGGGTATGGCTACACCTTC. Protein sequence: CASSQVHPPDRGRGYGYTF.

The chain carries TRBV21-1 and TRBJ1-6; the listed D gene, TRBD1, was not tested against the DNA. TRBV21-1 is a pseudogene. The CDR3 is 16 amino acids. DNA of the CDR3: TGTGCCAGCAGCAAGCCGGGGACAGGGTGGGATTCACCCCTCCACTTT. Its protein is CASSKPGTGWDSPLHF.

This chain links TRBV12-5 with TRBJ1-2; 9 bases are shared with TRBD1. Looked up from germline, CDR1 is LGHNT and CDR2 is FRNRAP. The CDR3 sequence is 15 residues long. The J segment lost 3 bases and the V segment lost 1 base, leaving 3 bases of the junction unmatched. The CDR3 protein is CASGLAGQGYYGYTF. The CDR3 DNA is TGTGCTAGTGGTTTGGCGGGACAGGGTTACTATGGCTACACCTTC.

The rearrangement uses TRBV5-4 and TRBJ2-5; TRBD2 is a possible D gene (6 bases). The V and J ends lost 2 bases and 2 bases respectively, with 13 bases between them. The germline CDR1 and CDR2 sequences are SGHNT and YYREEE (reference sequence). This CDR3 spans 15 amino acids. This CDR3 is CASSFVRGIQETQYF. The CDR3 DNA follows: TGTGCCAGCAGCTTCGTTCGGGGGATTCAAGAGACCCAGTACTTC.

This chain joins TRBV19 and TRBJ2-7; TRBD1 aligns across 7 bases. The V and J ends lost 5 bases and 5 bases, in that order; junction bases with no gene match: 12. The CDR3 consists of 15 residues. Germline V gene data show CDR1 as LNHDA and CDR2 as SQIVND (reference sequence). CDR3 DNA sequence: TGTGCCAGTAGTCCATCCGATGAGGGGGCAGACGAGCAGTACTTC. Translated, it gives CASSPSDEGADEQYF.

This sequence joins TRBV9 and TRBJ1-2; D unclear. V lost 1 base to trimming and J lost 3 bases, with 10 bases between them. This CDR3 contains 14 residues. Germline values: CDR1 SGDLS, CDR2 YYNGEE. CDR3: CASSVNPTDYGYTF. The CDR3 bases are TGTGCCAGCAGCGTAAACCCCACAGACTATGGCTACACCTTC.

The chain joins TRBV5-5 to TRBJ1-2, with a possible D match to TRBD1 (5 bases). V lost 3 bases and J 7 bases, leaving 19 bases between the germline ends. This CDR3 has 15 amino acids. CDR1 and CDR2 (germline): SGHKS, YYEKEE (reference sequence). The CDR3 DNA is TGTGCCAGCAGCTCCTTTATGAGCAGGGTGGGTGGCTACACCTTC. Amino acids: CASSSFMSRVGGYTF.

The chain joins TRBV25-1 to TRBJ1-1; TRBD1 might be the D (6 bases). The ends were cut back, 6 bases at V and 1 base at J, with 12 bases in the middle. The CDR3 consists of 14 residues. The germline V gene has CDR1 MGHDK and CDR2 SYGVNS. CDR3 loop: CASSRTGTNTEAFF. As DNA, the CDR3 is TGTGCCAGCAGCAGAACAGGGACGAACACTGAAGCTTTCTTT. Full variable domain (rest looked up from reference TRBV25-1 and TRBJ1-1): EADIYQTPRYLVIGTGKKITLECSQTMGHDKMYWYQQDPGMELHLIHYSYGVNSTEKGDLSSESTVSRIRTEHFPLTLESARPSHTSQYLCASSRTGTNTEAFFGQGTRLTVV.

This clone has only a few counts. The sample contains more than one DNA sequence encoding this CDR3. The chain uses TRBV27 and TRBJ2-1; TRBD1 matches at 7 bases. V shed 5 bases and J 7 bases; nucleotides not matched to a gene: 2. This CDR3 has 12 residues. The germline V gene encodes CDR1 MNHEY and CDR2 SMNVEV (reference sequence). CDR3 residues: CASSLTGNEQFF. CDR3 in DNA: TGTGCCAGCAGTCTGACAGGGAATGAGCAGTTCTTC.

The V and J genes are TRBV5-6 and TRBJ1-1; a weak D match, TRBD1 (6 bases). Germline V gene lookup returns CDR1 SGHDT and CDR2 YYEEEE. Trimming cost V 4 bases and J 3 bases, with 7 bases left between them. The CDR3 is made up of 12 amino acids. CDR3 DNA sequence: TGTGCCAGCAGCCCAGGGGACACTGAAGCTTTCTTT. The encoded protein is CASSPGDTEAFF.

This CDR3 is CASSPEGLARNEQFF. As DNA, the CDR3 is TGTGCCAGCAGTCCGGAAGGACTAGCGCGGAATGAGCAGTTCTTC. V usage is TRBV7-9 and J usage is TRBJ2-1; TRBD2 aligns across 9 bases. The V and J ends lost 6 bases and 7 bases, in that order; junction bases with no gene match: 10. This CDR3 comprises 15 residues. Looked up from germline, CDR1 is SEHNR and CDR2 is FQNEAQ (reference sequence).